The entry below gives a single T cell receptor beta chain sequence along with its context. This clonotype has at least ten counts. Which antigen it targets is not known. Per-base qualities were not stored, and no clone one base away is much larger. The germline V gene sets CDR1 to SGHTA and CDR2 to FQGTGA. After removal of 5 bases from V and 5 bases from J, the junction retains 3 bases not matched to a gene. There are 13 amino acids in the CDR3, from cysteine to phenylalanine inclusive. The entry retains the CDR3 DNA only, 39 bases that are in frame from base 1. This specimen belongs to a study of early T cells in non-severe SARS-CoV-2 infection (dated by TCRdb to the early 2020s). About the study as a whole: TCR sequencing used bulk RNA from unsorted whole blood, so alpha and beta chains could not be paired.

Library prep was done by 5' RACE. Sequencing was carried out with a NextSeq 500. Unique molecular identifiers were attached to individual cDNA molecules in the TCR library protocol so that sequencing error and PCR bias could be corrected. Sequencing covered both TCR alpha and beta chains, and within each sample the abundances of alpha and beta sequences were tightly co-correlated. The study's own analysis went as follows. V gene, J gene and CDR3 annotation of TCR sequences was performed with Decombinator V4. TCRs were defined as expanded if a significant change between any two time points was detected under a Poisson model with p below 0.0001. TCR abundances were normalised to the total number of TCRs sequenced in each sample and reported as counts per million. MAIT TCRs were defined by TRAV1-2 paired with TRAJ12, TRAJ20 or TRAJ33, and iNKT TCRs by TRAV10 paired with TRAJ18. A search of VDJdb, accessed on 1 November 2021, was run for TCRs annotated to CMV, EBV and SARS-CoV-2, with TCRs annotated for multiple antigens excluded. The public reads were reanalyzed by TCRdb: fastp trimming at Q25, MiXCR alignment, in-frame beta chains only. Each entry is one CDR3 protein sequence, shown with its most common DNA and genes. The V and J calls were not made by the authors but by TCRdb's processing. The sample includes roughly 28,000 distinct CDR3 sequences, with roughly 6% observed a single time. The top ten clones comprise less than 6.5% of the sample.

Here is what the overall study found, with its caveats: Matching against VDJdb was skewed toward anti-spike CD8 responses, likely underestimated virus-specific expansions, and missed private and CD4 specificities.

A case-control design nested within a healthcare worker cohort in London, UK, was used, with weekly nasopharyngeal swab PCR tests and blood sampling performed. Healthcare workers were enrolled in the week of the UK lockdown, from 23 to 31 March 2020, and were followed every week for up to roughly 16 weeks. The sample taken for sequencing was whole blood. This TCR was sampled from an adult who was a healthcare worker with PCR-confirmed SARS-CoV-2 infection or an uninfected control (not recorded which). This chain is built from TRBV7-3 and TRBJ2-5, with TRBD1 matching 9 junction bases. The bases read TGTGCCAGCAGCCTAGGACAGGGGGAGACCCAGTACTTC. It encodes CASSLGQGETQYF.